The source of this TCR beta chain is a study of cytomegalovirus exposure and HLA in healthy donors. Amplification used 60 Vbeta primers and 13 Jbeta primers. TCRdb's copy holds only in-frame clones and misses some; the assay was immunoSEQ multiplex PCR. Among approximately 160,000 clones, over 80% were seen once, and the ten largest hold more than 1.5%. This CDR3 has 12 amino acids. Looked up from germline, CDR1 is MDHEN and CDR2 is SYDVKM. V lost 9 bases and J lost 7; bases outside the gene matches: 5. Participants comprised healthy donors of bone marrow. This clone came up once. The antigen remains unidentified. Findings and limits, study-wide: The study labeled 170 or so TCR beta chains cytomegalovirus-associated.

This TCR came from a human donor in good health. The sequencing sample was made of PBMCs. This chain connects TRBV28 to TRBJ1-4; 7 bases are shared with TRBD1. DNA for the CDR3: TGTGCCAGTCGGGGACAGACTGAAAAACTGTTTTTT. Encoded protein: CASRGQTEKLFF.